These T cell receptor beta chains were read from a single sample in a study of beta chain features in type 1 diabetes. TCRdb keeps only in-frame clones here, not all; method: immunoSEQ multiplex PCR. Here the sample spans 850,000 to 900,000 clones, roughly 17% being singletons. Sequenced material: naive CD4+ T cells from blood. The receptors were gathered from a woman aged 18-29 years in good health. The CDR3 runs from the conserved cysteine through the conserved F or W. Each record gives: CDR3 length, D gene, J gene, clone size, V gene, CDR3 protein, CDR3 DNA. A D gene is named only where the DNA matches it firmly. Clone size is shown for a subset of rows, as once, few, many or a class of expanded clone.

>14|TRBD1|TRBJ2-5|.|TRBV18
CASSLRTGAETQYF
TGTGCCAGCTCACTCCGGACAGGGGCAGAGACCCAGTACTTC
>18|TRBD2|TRBJ2-1|.|TRBV5-1
CASSTGLAGVGLYNEQFF
TGCGCCAGCAGCACCGGACTAGCGGGAGTTGGGCTTTACAATGAGCAGTTCTTC
>13|.|TRBJ1-1|.|TRBV7-2
CASSLEPGWEAFF
TGTGCCAGCAGCTTAGAGCCAGGTTGGGAAGCTTTCTTT
>12|.|TRBJ2-5|few|TRBV29-1
CSVAGPGETQYF
TGCAGCGTTGCAGGCCCAGGGGAGACCCAGTACTTC
>14|TRBD1|TRBJ1-2|.|TRBV28
CASSLQETGEGYTF
TGTGCCAGCAGTTTACAAGAGACAGGGGAAGGCTACACCTTC
>13|.|TRBJ2-3|.|TRBV7-3
CASSLSRTDTQYF
TGTGCCAGCAGCTTAAGCCGTACAGATACGCAGTATTTT
>13|.|TRBJ1-1|.|TRBV14
CASSEHMNTEAFF
TGTGCCAGCAGCGAACATATGAACACTGAAGCTTTCTTT
>14|.|TRBJ2-1|.|TRBV4-1
CASSQVRGLDEQFF
TGCGCCAGCAGCCAAGTTCGGGGTCTCGATGAGCAGTTCTTC
>14|.|TRBJ2-2|few|TRBV19
CASSISGVTGELFF
TGTGCCAGTAGTATTTCGGGGGTCACCGGGGAGCTGTTTTTT
>16|TRBD1|TRBJ2-5|few|TRBV5-1
CASSLLSGTAEETQYF
TGCGCCAGCAGCTTGTTATCCGGGACAGCTGAAGAGACCCAGTACTTC
>15|TRBD2|TRBJ2-1|.|TRBV9
CASSVGTSMYNEQFF
TGTGCCAGCAGCGTAGGGACTAGTATGTACAATGAGCAGTTCTTC
>14|.|TRBJ2-4|.|TRBV6-1
CASTELLAKNIQYF
TGTGCCAGCACGGAGCTTCTAGCCAAAAACATTCAGTACTTC
>17|TRBD2|TRBJ2-1|.|TRBV7-6
CASSPTGTSGSYNEQFF
TGTGCCAGCAGCCCCACAGGGACTAGCGGTTCCTACAATGAGCAGTTCTTC
>11|.|TRBJ2-7|few|TRBV7-2
CASSLQVEQYF
TGTGCCAGCAGCCTACAAGTAGAGCAGTACTTC
>14|TRBD2|TRBJ2-1|.|TRBV14
CASSLLAAYNEQFF
TGTGCCAGCAGCCTGCTAGCGGCCTACAATGAGCAGTTCTTC
>15|TRBD1|TRBJ1-3|.|TRBV6-6
CASSNRDRGENTIYF
TGTGCCAGCAGTAACCGGGACAGGGGAGAAAACACCATATATTTT
>18|TRBD2|TRBJ2-1|.|TRBV4-2
CASSQDVFAGDGGNEQFF
TGTGCCAGCAGCCAAGATGTATTCGCGGGAGATGGTGGCAATGAGCAGTTCTTC
>14|.|TRBJ2-7|.|TRBV5-4
CATRRVGGRYEQYF
TGTGCCACCCGTAGGGTGGGCGGGCGCTACGAGCAGTACTTC
>15|TRBD1|TRBJ2-7|.|TRBV5-4
CASSWGQVGAYEQYF
TGTGCCAGCAGCTGGGGACAGGTGGGAGCCTACGAGCAGTACTTC
>13|.|TRBJ2-3|few|TRBV28
CASSSPGTDTQYF
TGTGCCAGCAGCTCCCCCGGCACAGATACGCAGTATTTT
>14|.|TRBJ2-5|.|TRBV6-1
CASSATGRGETQYF
TGTGCCAGCAGTGCCACAGGGCGTGGAGAGACCCAGTACTTC
>14|.|TRBJ2-1|few|TRBV28
CASKVGGSYNEQFF
TGTGCCAGCAAAGTGGGGGGCTCCTACAATGAGCAGTTCTTC
>12|.|TRBJ2-5|once|TRBV11-1
CASSLESQTQYF
TGTGCCAGCAGCTTAGAGAGCCAGACCCAGTACTTC
>15|.|TRBJ2-7|.|TRBV9
CASSVGTASSYEQYF
TGTGCCAGCAGCGTAGGTACGGCTAGCTCCTACGAGCAGTACTTC
>13|.|TRBJ2-5|few|TRBV19
CASTQPGQETQYF
TGTGCCAGTACCCAACCAGGCCAAGAGACCCAGTACTTC
>13|.|TRBJ2-7|few|TRBV7-2
CASSPQGTHEQYF
TGTGCCAGCAGCCCCCAGGGAACCCACGAGCAGTACTTC